Following are 19 T cell receptor beta chains from one sample sequenced in a study of human T cells and chemical hapten exposure (dated by TCRdb to the early 2020s). Libraries were prepared through RACE. The sequencer listed for this sample is NextSeq 500. The public reads were reanalyzed by TCRdb: fastp trimming at Q25, MiXCR alignment, in-frame beta chains only. Every CDR3 protein is listed once, alongside the most common genes and DNA of its rows. The sample has around 52,000 distinct CDR3 sequences on record, about a tenth of them singletons. The ten largest clones take up roughly 15% of the sample. The time point tag for this specimen amounts to: patch test 1, 2 weeks after DPC sensitization. Reading the label with the study, this specimen's treatment or condition is: therapeutic diphenylcyclopropenone sensitization with weekly scalp DPC. The material was whole blood, obtained in connection with sensitization to the hapten diphenylcyclopropenone (DPC). The origin of the receptors is a woman in her 40s with alopecia areata. Some clones in this sample may be carry-over from other donors' samples.

This chain joins TRBV30 and TRBJ2-3; 8 nucleotides line up with TRBD1. Germline V gene sequence: CDR1 GTSNPN, CDR2 SVGIG (reference sequence). Trimming removed 1 base from V and 5 bases from J; junction bases left unmatched: 5. There are 14 residues in the CDR3. The CDR3 coding sequence is TGTGCCTGGAGTGGAACAGGGGGGAAAGATACGCAGTATTTT. As protein: CAWSGTGGKDTQYF.

The rearrangement joins TRBV11-2 to TRBJ1-1; tentatively, D is TRBD1 (5 bases). The CDR3 is 13 amino acids. Germline V lookup: CDR1 SGHAT, CDR2 FQNNGV. V was cut by 1 base and J by 6 bases, with 9 bases left in between. In DNA, the CDR3 is TGTGCCAGCAGCTTAGGAAGGGGACCTGAAGCTTTCTTT. The encoded protein is CASSLGRGPEAFF.

This clonotype was seen at least ten times. The gene calls are TRBV6-2 or TRBV6-3 and TRBJ2-4, with D maybe TRBD1 (6 bases). This CDR3 has 14 residues. Trimming stripped 0 bases from V and 6 bases from J, with 9 bases between. The germline CDR1 and CDR2 sequences are MNHEY and SVGEGT. The CDR3 DNA reads TGTGCCAGCAGTTACTCGAGAGGGGGAAACATTCAGTACTTC. This gives the protein CASSYSRGGNIQYF.

This chain links TRBV7-2 with TRBJ1-3, with 10 positions matching TRBD1. The CDR3 has 16 amino acids. Germline V gene sequence: CDR1 SGHTA, CDR2 FQGNSA. Trimming removed 5 bases from V and 2 bases from J; junction bases left unmatched: 6. The CDR3 reads CASSARQGATGNTIYF. As DNA, the CDR3 is TGTGCCAGCAGCGCCCGACAGGGGGCAACTGGAAACACCATATATTTT.

This clonotype was counted a few times. V and J are TRBV7-9 and TRBJ2-5, with unresolved D. CDR3 length: 17 residues. Germline CDR1 SEHNR, CDR2 FQNEAQ (reference sequence). Between the trimmed V and J ends, which lost 5 bases and 1 base, there was a span of 20 bases. CDR3 in amino acids: CASSQGSRRPLQETQYF. The CDR3 DNA sequence: TGTGCCAGCAGCCAAGGGTCCAGGCGACCACTCCAAGAGACCCAGTACTTC.

This clonotype was seen more than once but under ten times. The gene calls are TRBV28 and TRBJ2-5; D is unclear. This CDR3 region has 13 residues. Germline V CDR1 and CDR2: MDHEN, SYDVKM. The ends were cut back, 1 base at V and 7 bases at J, with 10 bases in the middle. CDR3 amino acids: CASSLFFPGTQYF. DNA for the CDR3: TGTGCCAGCAGTTTATTCTTTCCGGGGACCCAGTACTTC.

In this sample, this clonotype turned up a few times. The genes are TRBV4-1 and TRBJ1-3, with D uncertain. Germline loops: CDR1 MGHRA, CDR2 YSYEKL. The germline V and J ends were trimmed by 3 bases and 1 base, with 7 bases remaining between them. The CDR3 has 14 amino acids. This CDR3 is CASSQPGSGNTIYF. As DNA, the CDR3 is TGCGCCAGCAGCCAGCCGGGGTCTGGAAACACCATATATTTT.

The sample holds many counts of this clonotype. This rearrangement joins TRBV12-3 or TRBV12-4 to TRBJ1-2; no clear D. The CDR3 runs to 14 residues. The V end lost 3 bases, the J end lost 3 bases, and 11 bases lay between the germline ends. DNA for the CDR3: TGTGCCAGCAGTTTCGCGGCAGTTTACTATGGCTACACCTTC. Translated: CASSFAAVYYGYTF.

At least ten counts were recorded for this clonotype. V is TRBV20-1 and J is TRBJ2-1; TRBD1 matches at 7 bases. V lost 1 base, J lost 4 bases, and 10 bases stayed unmatched. The CDR3 extends over 16 amino acids. The germline gives CDR1 DFQATT, CDR2 SNEGSKA (reference sequence). For the CDR3, the DNA is TGCAGTGCTAGAGCTGGACAGGCGACGGCTTACAATGAGCAGTTCTTC. It translates to CSARAGQATAYNEQFF.

The CDR3 is CASSLSGGALYF. DNA of the CDR3: TGTGCCAGCAGTCTTAGCGGGGGGGCCCTGTATTTT. This sequence joins TRBV7-3 and TRBJ2-3, with TRBD2 matching over 11 bases. The V gene end was trimmed by 6 bases and the J gene end by 14 bases; junction bases not matched to a gene: 7. This CDR3 has 12 amino acids. Germline CDR1 and CDR2: SGHTA and FQGTGA.

The V gene is TRBV15, the J gene TRBJ1-5; possibly TRBD1 for D (5 bases). The CDR3 contains 14 residues. Germline CDR1 LNHNV, CDR2 YYDKDF (reference sequence). V was clipped by 9 bases and J by 4 bases, with 16 bases between them. The CDR3 DNA follows: TGTGCCACTACCTCCAGGGTAGGTAATCAGCCCCAGCATTTT. Its translation is CATTSRVGNQPQHF.

In its sample, this clonotype was seen many times. This chain links TRBV7-3 with TRBJ1-1; 8 bases align to TRBD1. The CDR3 contains 14 residues. After removal of 5 bases from V and 6 bases from J, the junction contained 8 bases not matched to a gene. Germline CDR1 and CDR2: SGHTA and FQGTGA. CDR3 protein: CASSVDREGPEAFF. The DNA of the CDR3 is TGTGCCAGCAGCGTGGACAGGGAGGGTCCTGAAGCTTTCTTT. The whole variable domain, filled in from reference TRBV7-3 and TRBJ1-1, reads GAGVSQTPSNKVTEKGKYVELRCDPISGHTALYWYRQSLGQGPEFLIYFQGTGAADDSGLPNDRFFAVRPEGSVSTLKIQRTERGDSAVYLCASSVDREGPEAFFGQGTRLTVV.

Worth noting for this clonotype: This could be a read error, since a much larger clone is one nucleotide away. The V call is TRBV19, the J call TRBJ1-5, with unresolved D. The CDR3 has 14 residues. V lost 6 bases, J lost 6 bases, and 15 bases lay in between. The V gene's germline CDR1 is LNHDA and CDR2 SQIVND (reference sequence). This CDR3 is CASRGAETVQPQHF. Written as DNA, the CDR3 is TGTGCCAGTAGAGGAGCCGAGACCGTTCAGCCCCAGCATTTT.

V usage is TRBV19 and J usage is TRBJ1-6, with 9 positions matching TRBD1. After removal of 5 bases from V and 10 bases from J, the junction contained 6 bases not matched to a gene. CDR3 size: 14 residues. From germline, CDR1 is LNHDA and CDR2 SQIVND (reference sequence). CDR3: CASSAPGQGSPLHF. The CDR3 nucleotides read TGTGCCAGTAGTGCTCCGGGACAGGGATCACCCCTCCACTTT.

V usage is TRBV28 and J usage is TRBJ2-7; D not resolved. Per germline, CDR1 MDHEN and CDR2 SYDVKM. This CDR3 is built from 13 residues. The germline V and J ends were trimmed by 9 bases and 2 bases, with 14 bases remaining between them. The CDR3 nucleotides read TGTGCCAGTAGCCCTGCGGTTACCTACGAGCAGTACTTC. Translated, it gives CASSPAVTYEQYF. Filled out from reference TRBV28 and TRBJ2-7, the complete variable domain reads DVKVTQSSRYLVKRTGEKVFLECVQDMDHENMFWYRQDPGLGLRLIYFSYDVKMKEKGDIPEGYSVSREKKERFSLILESASTNQTSMYLCASSPAVTYEQYFGPGTRLTVT.

The gene calls are TRBV5-1 and TRBJ1-4; D gene ambiguous. The V end was cut by 4 bases, the J end by 7 bases, with 17 bases between. Germline loops: CDR1 SGHRS, CDR2 YFSETQ. The CDR3 length is 15 residues. The CDR3 protein is CASSPVAHGSEKLFF. The CDR3 DNA sequence: TGCGCCAGCAGCCCGGTAGCTCACGGTAGTGAAAAACTGTTTTTT.

This rearrangement joins TRBV9 to TRBJ2-7; 8 nucleotides match TRBD1. This CDR3 has 13 residues. Losses at the gene ends were 0 bases for V and 6 bases for J; bases not matched to a gene: 2. In germline, CDR1 is SGDLS, CDR2 YYNGEE. The CDR3 spells CASSVGTGPEQYF. The CDR3 DNA is TGTGCCAGCAGCGTAGGGACAGGGCCCGAGCAGTACTTC.

V gene TRBV6-5 combines with J gene TRBJ2-2, with 12 bases matching TRBD2. The CDR3 runs to 15 residues. J gave up 1 base and V 7 bases, and 1 base lay outside the gene matches. Germline assignment: CDR1 MNHEY and CDR2 SVGAGI. The CDR3, as DNA: TGTGCCAGCAAGGGACTAGCGGGGAACACCGGGGAGCTGTTTTTT. Its translation: CASKGLAGNTGELFF.

This clonotype was counted ten times or more. Here the CDR3 reads CASGLPSSTDTQYF. Here the CDR3 DNA reads TGTGCTAGTGGCCTCCCGTCTAGCACAGATACGCAGTATTTT. V gene TRBV12-5 combines with J gene TRBJ2-3; D unresolved. Germline loops: CDR1 LGHNT, CDR2 FRNRAP. This CDR3 contains 14 residues. V lost 6 bases to trimming and J lost 0 bases, with 10 bases between them. Full variable domain (rest looked up from reference TRBV12-5 and TRBJ2-3): DARVTQTPRHKVTEMGQEVTMRCQPILGHNTVFWYRQTMMQGLELLAYFRNRAPLDDSGMPKDRFSAEMPDATLATLKIQPSEPRDSAVYFCASGLPSSTDTQYFGPGTRLTVL.